The 10 T cell receptor beta chains below come from one sample, sequenced in a study of blood T cell repertoires in COVID-19. Assay used: immunoSEQ multiplex PCR; TCRdb lists only in-frame clones, some missing. This table holds about 200,000 clones, roughly 90% found once. Material for sequencing was peripheral blood. The receptors shown here come from a woman aged 45 to 65 with acute or convalescent COVID-19.

This clone was observed a single time. This chain connects TRBV5-1 to TRBJ1-1; 8 positions match TRBD1. CDR1 is SGHRS, CDR2 YFSETQ, per germline. The CDR3 is made up of 14 amino acids. J lost 8 bases, V lost 0 bases, and 6 bases had no gene match. Here the CDR3 reads CASSLEDRVKEAFF. The CDR3 DNA is TGCGCCAGCAGCTTGGAGGACAGGGTGAAGGAAGCTTTCTTT.

The gene calls are TRBV2 and TRBJ2-3, with D unresolved. V lost 4 bases, J lost 1 base, and 12 bases lay in between. The CDR3 loop spans 15 amino acids. Germline CDR1 reads SNHLY; CDR2 reads FYNNEI. CDR3 in DNA: TGTGCCAGCAGTGGCCAGGCGATGGGCACAGATACGCAGTATTTT. This sequence encodes CASSGQAMGTDTQYF.

The chain employs TRBV12-3 or TRBV12-4 and TRBJ2-3; no definite D call. There are 13 residues in the CDR3. The ends were cut back, 7 bases at V and 8 bases at J, with 16 bases in the middle. The CDR3 DNA reads as TGTGCCAGCACGCCAGAGGTCGGCGGTACGCAGTATTTT. Translation gives CASTPEVGGTQYF.

The V call is TRBV5-1, the J call TRBJ2-3; TRBD1 matches at 10 bases. V trimming: 4 bases; J trimming: 5 bases; junction bases outside the gene matches: 10. Germline-derived CDR1 and CDR2 are SGHRS and YFSETQ. The CDR3 contains 16 residues. CDR3 in DNA: TGCGCCAGCAGCGGCACCGGGACAGGGGTGGGAGATACGCAGTATTTT. Protein product: CASSGTGTGVGDTQYF.

The rearrangement links TRBV18 to TRBJ1-2; the D gene is possibly TRBD1 (6 bases). Trimming took 5 bases from V and 2 from J, leaving 9 bases between them. The length of the CDR3 is 13 residues. Per the germline V gene, CDR1 is KGHSH and CDR2 is LQKENI. The DNA for the CDR3 is TGTGCCAGCTCAGACGACAGGAACTATGGCTACACCTTC. This codes for CASSDDRNYGYTF.

The chain uses TRBV19 and TRBJ1-2; weak D call: TRBD1 (6 bases). Germline V CDR1 and CDR2: LNHDA, SQIVND (reference sequence). The V end was cut by 9 bases, the J end by 4 bases, with 12 bases between. The CDR3 length is 12 residues. The CDR3 is CASTTGPYGYTF. In DNA form, the CDR3 reads TGTGCCAGCACAACAGGGCCCTATGGCTACACCTTC. Full variable domain (remainder filled in from reference TRBV19 and TRBJ1-2): DGGITQSPKYLFRKEGQNVTLSCEQNLNHDAMYWYRQDPGQGLRLIYYSQIVNDFQKGDIAEGYSVSREKKESFPLTVTSAQKNPTAFYLCASTTGPYGYTFGSGTRLTVV.

This clone was observed many times. The sample carries other DNA sequences with the same CDR3. J is TRBJ2-3 and V is TRBV9; D gene uncertain. CDR3 size: 13 residues. The germline V gene has CDR1 SGDLS and CDR2 YYNGEE. V lost 1 base and J 4 bases, leaving 7 bases between the germline ends. The CDR3 DNA reads TGTGCCAGCAGCGTATTGTCGGCAGATACGCAGTATTTT. It encodes CASSVLSADTQYF. The variable domain in full, completed from reference TRBV9 and TRBJ2-3, reads DSGVTQTPKHLITATGQRVTLRCSPRSGDLSVYWYQQSLDQGLQFLIQYYNGEERAKGNILERFSAQQFPDLHSELNLSSLELGDSALYFCASSVLSADTQYFGPGTRLTVL.

A remark on this clone: A read error may produce the germline difference seen at one junction end. The chain recombines TRBV5-4 with TRBJ2-4; 9 bases agree with TRBD2. Germline V gives CDR1 SGHNT, CDR2 YYREEE (reference sequence). The CDR3 totals 14 residues. The chain's CDR3 is CASSSGISGSMVDF. Written as DNA, the CDR3 is TGTGCCAGCAGCTCCGGCATTAGCGGGAGTATGGTGGACTTC.

This sequence joins TRBV2 and TRBJ2-1; D might be TRBD1 (6 bases). Germline lookup yields CDR1 SNHLY and CDR2 FYNNEI. With 10 bases removed from V and 7 bases from J, the gap between germline ends came to 20 bases. This CDR3 spans 14 amino acids. The CDR3 is CATSGQGGPNEQFF. CDR3 coding DNA: TGTGCCACATCGGGACAAGGAGGCCCGAATGAGCAGTTCTTC.

V is TRBV14 and J is TRBJ2-2, with 11 bases matching TRBD1. Unmatched junction bases numbered 3, after V lost 0 bases and J lost 3 bases. The CDR3 extends over 17 amino acids. Germline values: CDR1 SGHDN, CDR2 FVKESK. The CDR3, as DNA: TGTGCCAGCAGCCAAGAAGGGGGACAGGGGGACACCGGGGAGCTGTTTTTT. This translates into CASSQEGGQGDTGELFF.